This record covers a single T cell receptor beta chain. This specimen belongs to a study of OX40 agonist ivuxolimab in advanced cancers. Across the whole study: The patients got ivuxolimab, which is an agonistic anti-OX40 (CD134) antibody.

Assay used: immunoSEQ multiplex PCR; TCRdb lists only in-frame clones, some missing. This sample has fewer than 70,000 clones; about 89% occur once, and the top ten carry about 0.76%. This receptor was identified in an adult with an advanced solid tumor such as melanoma, head and neck, liver or kidney cancer. The starting material was CD4+ or CD8+ T cells sorted from blood, obtained in a trial of the OX40 agonist ivuxolimab.

The CDR3 protein is CASSSGLAGGYSTDTQYF. Written as DNA, the CDR3 is TGCGCCAGCAGCTCGGGACTAGCGGGGGGTTATAGCACAGATACGCAGTATTTT. The chain couples TRBV5-1 to TRBJ2-3; 15 bases align to TRBD2. The ends lost 3 bases at V and 0 bases at J; junction bases unmatched: 5. Germline V gives CDR1 SGHRS, CDR2 YFSETQ. CDR3 size: 18 residues.